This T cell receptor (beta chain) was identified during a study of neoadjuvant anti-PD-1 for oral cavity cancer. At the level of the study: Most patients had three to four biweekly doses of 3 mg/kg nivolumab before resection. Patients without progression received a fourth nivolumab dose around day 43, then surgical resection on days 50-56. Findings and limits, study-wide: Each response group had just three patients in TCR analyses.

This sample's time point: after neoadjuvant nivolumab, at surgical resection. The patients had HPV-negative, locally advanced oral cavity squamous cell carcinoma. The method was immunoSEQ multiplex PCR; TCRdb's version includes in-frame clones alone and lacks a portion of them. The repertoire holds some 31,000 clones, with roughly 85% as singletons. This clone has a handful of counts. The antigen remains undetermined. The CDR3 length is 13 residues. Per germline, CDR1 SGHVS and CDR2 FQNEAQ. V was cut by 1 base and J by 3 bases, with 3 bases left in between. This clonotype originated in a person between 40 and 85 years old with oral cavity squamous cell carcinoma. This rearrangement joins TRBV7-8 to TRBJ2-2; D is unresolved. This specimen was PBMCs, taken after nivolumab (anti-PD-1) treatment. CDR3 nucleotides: TGTGCCAGCAGCTTAGTTGACACCGGGGAGCTGTTTTTT. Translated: CASSLVDTGELFF.